The 16 T cell receptor beta chains presented below share a single source sample, sequenced in a study of Graves' ophthalmopathy and Graves' hyperthyroidism. From RNA, the CDR3 regions of TCR beta chains were amplified and sequenced. In the first round, RT-PCR was carried out with HTBI primers, and a multiplex PCR formed the second round. TCRdb reanalysed the multiplex PCR reads using MiXCR and keeps one entry per CDR3 protein. The repertoire includes under 350,000 distinct CDR3 sequences, roughly 16% of them detected once, and 9% to 15% sits in the top ten. The specimen sequenced was peripheral blood. Receptors originate from an adult man with Graves' ophthalmopathy.

This clonotype showed up many times. The chain combines TRBV5-1 with TRBJ1-2; D is unresolved. CDR1 and CDR2 from the germline V gene are SGHRS and YFSETQ. V lost 5 bases and J 1 base, leaving 9 bases between the germline ends. This CDR3 spans 13 amino acids. The chain's CDR3 is CASRRDYNYGYTF. DNA for the CDR3: TGCGCCAGCAGAAGGGATTATAACTATGGCTACACCTTC.

This clonotype was recorded many times. V is TRBV6-5 and J is TRBJ2-5; a weak D match, TRBD1 (5 bases). Trimming cost V 0 bases and J 5 bases, with 7 bases left between them. The germline V gene has CDR1 MNHEY and CDR2 SVGAGI. This CDR3 is built from 13 residues. This chain's CDR3 is CASSYSGLETQYF. DNA for the CDR3: TGTGCCAGCAGTTACTCGGGGCTGGAGACCCAGTACTTC.

This clonotype was observed at least ten times. A much larger clone sits a single nucleotide away, making a read error possible. The chain uses TRBV19 and TRBJ1-1, with 8 positions matching TRBD1. CDR3 length: 14 amino acids. V gave up 10 bases and J gave up 0 bases; unmatched junction bases: 7. Germline CDR1 reads LNHDA; CDR2 reads SQIVND (reference sequence). CDR3 sequence (DNA): TGTGCCAATACCCCGGGACAGGTGAACACTGAAGCTTTCTTT. Residues: CANTPGQVNTEAFF.

In its sample, this clonotype was seen many times. This chain joins TRBV7-9 and TRBJ2-7; the match to TRBD2 covers 16 bases. This CDR3 is built from 15 residues. Germline V lookup: CDR1 SEHNR, CDR2 FQNEAQ (reference sequence). CDR3 DNA sequence: TGTGGATCCCAGGGACTAGCGGGGGGGACCTACGAGCAGTACTTC. This codes for CGSQGLAGGTYEQYF.

This clonotype was observed at least ten times. The chain links TRBV20-1 to TRBJ2-7; 14 nucleotides align to TRBD2. CDR3 length: 16 residues. Trimming cost V 3 bases and J 0 bases; bases outside gene matches: 4. Germline CDR1 is DFQATT and CDR2 is SNEGSKA (reference sequence). The CDR3 DNA reads as TGCAGTGCTAGTCCCGGGACTAGCGGGAGCTCCTACGAGCAGTACTTC. Protein product: CSASPGTSGSSYEQYF.

The chain is built from TRBV12-3 or TRBV12-4 and TRBJ2-1; TRBD2 matches 10 bases. V lost 3 bases to trimming and J lost 1 base; unmatched junction nucleotides: 3. The CDR3 runs 16 residues. CDR3 loop: CASSLQGLASYNEQFF. CDR3 DNA sequence: TGTGCCAGCAGTTTGCAGGGACTAGCGTCCTACAATGAGCAGTTCTTC.

This clonotype has ten or more counts. The chain employs TRBV4-1 and TRBJ2-7; the match to TRBD1 covers 7 bases. The CDR3 is 14 residues long. The germline V gene encodes CDR1 MGHRA and CDR2 YSYEKL. V lost 4 bases, J lost 5 bases, and 8 bases stayed unmatched. The CDR3 sequence is CASSRYRDSDEQYF. In DNA, the CDR3 is TGCGCCAGCAGCCGCTACAGGGACAGCGACGAGCAGTACTTC.

Ten or more counts support this clonotype. The chain is built from TRBV11-2 and TRBJ2-5, with TRBD2 as a possible D gene (6 bases). The CDR3 has 15 residues. The germline gives CDR1 SGHAT, CDR2 FQNNGV. Trimming removed 0 bases from V and 2 bases from J, with 10 bases in between. The chain's CDR3 is CASSLESAGQETQYF. CDR3 coding DNA: TGTGCCAGCAGCTTAGAATCGGCGGGGCAAGAGACCCAGTACTTC.

This clonotype was recorded many times. The CDR3 loop reads CASSPGIVGQPQHF. In DNA form, the CDR3 reads TGTGCCAGCAGCCCCGGAATTGTGGGCCAGCCCCAGCATTTT. This sequence joins TRBV7-2 and TRBJ1-5; D gene unclear. V was clipped by 5 bases and J by 7 bases, with 15 bases between them. There are 14 residues in the CDR3. The germline V gene has CDR1 SGHTA and CDR2 FQGNSA.

This chain connects TRBV20-1 to TRBJ1-2, with TRBD1 matching over 11 bases. This CDR3 comprises 15 residues. V trimming: 1 base; J trimming: 4 bases; junction bases outside the gene matches: 5. Germline V gives CDR1 DFQATT, CDR2 SNEGSKA (reference sequence). CDR3 DNA: TGCAGTGCTAGAGGGACAGGGGGCACGATCTATGGCTACACCTTC. Translated: CSARGTGGTIYGYTF.

Many counts were recorded for this clonotype. The genes are TRBV11-2 and TRBJ2-7; D not certain. CDR1 and CDR2 (germline): SGHAT, FQNNGV. Trimming cost V 3 bases and J 3 bases, with 6 bases left between them. CDR3 length equals 12 residues. CDR3 protein: CASSLPNYEQYF. The CDR3 nucleotides read TGTGCCAGCAGCTTGCCAAACTACGAGCAGTACTTC. Full variable domain (rest looked up from reference TRBV11-2 and TRBJ2-7): EAGVAQSPRYKIIEKRQSVAFWCNPISGHATLYWYQQILGQGPKLLIQFQNNGVVDDSQLPKDRFSAERLKGVDSTLKIQPAKLEDSAVYLCASSLPNYEQYFGPGTRLTVT.

The V call is TRBV29-1, the J call TRBJ2-2, with TRBD2 matching over 10 bases. The germline V gene has CDR1 SQVTM and CDR2 ANQGSEA. The CDR3 sequence is 16 residues long. V gave up 2 bases and J gave up 6 bases; unmatched junction bases: 9. The CDR3 is CSVEQREGAVAGELFF. CDR3 DNA sequence: TGCAGCGTTGAACAGCGGGAGGGAGCTGTGGCCGGGGAGCTGTTTTTT.

This clonotype was seen at least ten times. The V gene is TRBV4-1, the J gene TRBJ1-2; D gene unclear. Trimming removed 0 bases from V and 4 bases from J, with 6 bases in between. CDR3 size: 13 residues. Germline V lookup: CDR1 MGHRA, CDR2 YSYEKL. The CDR3 sequence is CASSQDESYGYTF. CDR3 coding DNA: TGCGCCAGCAGCCAAGATGAGAGCTATGGCTACACCTTC.

There are many counts of this clonotype. The chain carries TRBV2 and TRBJ2-5; no firm D call. Germline CDR1 and CDR2: SNHLY and FYNNEI. The CDR3 is 12 amino acids. V shed 5 bases and J shed 5 bases, with 9 bases lying between them. CDR3 in amino acids: CASSKRIETQYF. The CDR3, as DNA: TGTGCCAGCAGTAAAAGGATCGAGACCCAGTACTTC.

There are many counts of this clonotype. Written as DNA, the CDR3 is TGTGCCAGCAGCTTAGTGGGGGTGGGCGGATTCACAGATACGCAGTATTTT. Encoded protein: CASSLVGVGGFTDTQYF. The V gene is TRBV11-2, the J gene TRBJ2-3; D is tentatively TRBD1 or TRBD2 (5 bases each). The germline gives CDR1 SGHAT, CDR2 FQNNGV. The CDR3 has 17 amino acids. Trimming took off 1 base at V and 2 bases at J, with 16 bases between the two ends.

In this sample, this clonotype turned up many times. The chain couples TRBV29-1 to TRBJ2-3; TRBD2 aligns across 9 bases. V gave up 2 bases and J gave up 5 bases; unmatched junction bases: 11. Looked up from germline, CDR1 is SQVTM and CDR2 is ANQGSEA. There are 16 residues in the CDR3. In DNA form, the CDR3 reads TGCAGCGTTGAACGGTATAGGGGGACTAGCTTAGATACGCAGTATTTT. Translation gives CSVERYRGTSLDTQYF.